This T cell receptor (beta chain) stems from a study of blood T cell repertoires in COVID-19. Study at large: T cells, B-cell-depleted T cells, or PBMCs provided the cDNA or gDNA that served as material.

Per the study methods: From reference gene primer amplification, estimates of nucleated cell counts were derived. Measured with immunoSEQ multiplex PCR; TCRdb has only the in-frame clones, and not every one. Clone size and V and J calls were adopted from that table, with D and trimming inferred from the DNA. The repertoire consists of 350,000 to 450,000 clones, with 80% to 85% occurring once and the leading ten covering around 5.1%. Each participant's cohort was designated according to participant-reported clinical history. Cohort 3 recovered donors had two negative PCRs, clearance, or symptom resolution. This CDR3 is 15 amino acids long. The V end was cut by 4 bases, the J end by 5 bases, with 17 bases between. CDR1 is MNHEY and CDR2 is SVGEGT in the germline V gene.

The source is a woman between 45 and 65 years old who had recovered from COVID-19. This chain joins TRBV6-2 or TRBV6-3 and TRBJ1-2, with a weak D call TRBD1 (5 bases). The material sequenced was PBMCs or T cells enriched from blood (not recorded which). DNA of the CDR3: TGTGCCAGCAGTTCGCCGACCGGCGGGGGGTATGGCTACACCTTC. This codes for CASSSPTGGGYGYTF.